This paragraph covers one T cell receptor beta chain sequence. These data come from a study of shared clonotypes between healthy human individuals. Germline V CDR1 and CDR2: LGHNT, FRNRAP. The CDR3 has 14 amino acids. Trimming took 2 bases from V and 0 from J, leaving 7 bases between them. Naive CD8 cells lacked CD45RO and underwent positive selection for CCR7, leaving out terminally differentiated effector memory CD45RA+ cells. Produced via immunoSEQ multiplex PCR; TCRdb's table is partial and in-frame only. Here the sample spans around 1,900,000 clones, 90% to 95% being singletons. This TCR derives from a man between 18 and 29 years old in good health. Some clones in this sample may be carry-over from other donors' samples. This sequence joins TRBV12-5 and TRBJ1-2; D is uncertain. Sequencing used naive CD8+ T cells from PBMCs. The DNA for the CDR3 is TGTGCTAGTGGTTTGTTGGGAGCTAACTATGGCTACACCTTC. Protein sequence: CASGLLGANYGYTF.